The entry below describes one T cell receptor (beta chain). Its antigen is still unknown. The data were taken from a study of beta chain features in type 1 diabetes. Notes on the study in general: Moderate yet significant TCRB CDR3 shortening was seen in Type 1 diabetes patients in all four CD4+ subsets.

The germline V gene encodes CDR1 SGHNT and CDR2 YENEEA. The length of the CDR3 is 12 residues. Trimming took off 5 bases at V and 7 bases at J, with 9 bases between the two ends. Expressed TCRB transcripts were sequenced because the entire RNA isolate underwent reverse transcription. Profiling relied on immunoSEQ multiplex PCR, and the TCRdb table lists in-frame clones only, not all of them. The sample lists about 160,000 clones, 8% to 8.5% occurring once. All of the sorted populations showed purity greater than 95%. The chain uses TRBV11-3 and TRBJ2-1; D uncertain. The source of this sequence is a woman aged 18-35 years with type 1 diabetes. The sequenced sample consisted of central memory CD4+ T cells from blood. CDR3 nucleotides: TGTGCCAGCAGCCGCACAAGAAATGAGCAGTTCTTC. Residues: CASSRTRNEQFF. The whole variable domain, remainder taken from reference TRBV11-3 and TRBJ2-1, is EAGVVQSPRYKIIEKKQPVAFWCNPISGHNTLYWYLQNLGQGPELLIRYENEEAVDDSQLPKDRFSAERLKGVDSTLKIQPAELGDSAVYLCASSRTRNEQFFGPGTRLTVL.